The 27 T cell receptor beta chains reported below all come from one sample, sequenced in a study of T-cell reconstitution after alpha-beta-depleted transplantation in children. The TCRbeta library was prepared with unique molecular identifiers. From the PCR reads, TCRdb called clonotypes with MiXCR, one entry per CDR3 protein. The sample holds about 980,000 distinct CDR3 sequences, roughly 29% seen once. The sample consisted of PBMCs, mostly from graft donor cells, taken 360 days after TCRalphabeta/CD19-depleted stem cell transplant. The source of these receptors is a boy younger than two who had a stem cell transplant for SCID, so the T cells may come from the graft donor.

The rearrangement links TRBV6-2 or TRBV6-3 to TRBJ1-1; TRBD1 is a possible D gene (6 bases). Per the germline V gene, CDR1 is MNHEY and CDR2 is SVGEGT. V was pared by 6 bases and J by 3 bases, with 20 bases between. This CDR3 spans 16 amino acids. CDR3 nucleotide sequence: TGTGCCAGCAGCCTCACCAGGACAACAGGGTACACTGAAGCTTTCTTT. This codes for CASSLTRTTGYTEAFF.

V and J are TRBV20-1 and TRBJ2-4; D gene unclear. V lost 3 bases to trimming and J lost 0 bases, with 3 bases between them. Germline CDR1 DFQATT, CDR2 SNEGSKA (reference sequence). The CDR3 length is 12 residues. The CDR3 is CSASIAKNIQYF. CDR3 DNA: TGCAGTGCTAGTATAGCCAAAAACATTCAGTACTTC.

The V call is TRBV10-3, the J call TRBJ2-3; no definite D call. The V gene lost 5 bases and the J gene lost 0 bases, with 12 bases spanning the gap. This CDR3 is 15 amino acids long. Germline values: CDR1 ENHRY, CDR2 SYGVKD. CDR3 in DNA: TGTGCCATCAGTCGAGATCCTCGGAGCACAGATACGCAGTATTTT. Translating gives CAISRDPRSTDTQYF.

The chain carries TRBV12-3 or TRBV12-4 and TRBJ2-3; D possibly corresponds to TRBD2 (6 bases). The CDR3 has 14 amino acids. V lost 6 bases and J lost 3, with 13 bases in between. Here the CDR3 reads CASSQRGRTDTQYF. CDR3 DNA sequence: TGTGCCAGCAGCCAGCGTGGGAGGACAGATACGCAGTATTTT.

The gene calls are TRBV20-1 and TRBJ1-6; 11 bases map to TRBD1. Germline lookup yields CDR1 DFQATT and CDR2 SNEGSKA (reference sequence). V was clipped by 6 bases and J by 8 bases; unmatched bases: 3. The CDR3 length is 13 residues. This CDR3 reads CSAAGQGDSPLHF. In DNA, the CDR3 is TGCAGTGCCGCGGGACAGGGGGATTCACCCCTCCACTTT.

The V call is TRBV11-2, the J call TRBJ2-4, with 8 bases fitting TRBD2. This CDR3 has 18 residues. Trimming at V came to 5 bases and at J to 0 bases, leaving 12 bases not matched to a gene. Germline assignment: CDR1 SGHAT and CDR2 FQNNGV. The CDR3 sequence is CASSVLAGVGIAKNIQYF. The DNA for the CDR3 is TGTGCCAGCAGCGTGCTAGCGGGTGTGGGTATAGCCAAAAACATTCAGTACTTC.

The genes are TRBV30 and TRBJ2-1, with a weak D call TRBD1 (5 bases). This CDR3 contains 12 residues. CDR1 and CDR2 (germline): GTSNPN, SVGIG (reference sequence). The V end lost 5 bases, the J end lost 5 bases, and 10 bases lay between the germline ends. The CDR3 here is CAWAAGNNEQFF. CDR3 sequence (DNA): TGTGCCTGGGCTGCAGGGAACAATGAGCAGTTCTTC.

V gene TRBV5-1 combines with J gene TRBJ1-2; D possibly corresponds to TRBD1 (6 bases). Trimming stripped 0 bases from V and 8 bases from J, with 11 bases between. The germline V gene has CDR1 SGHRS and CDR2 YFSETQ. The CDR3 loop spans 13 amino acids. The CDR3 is CASSLAGTMGYTF. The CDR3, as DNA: TGCGCCAGCAGCTTGGCCGGGACAATGGGCTACACCTTC.

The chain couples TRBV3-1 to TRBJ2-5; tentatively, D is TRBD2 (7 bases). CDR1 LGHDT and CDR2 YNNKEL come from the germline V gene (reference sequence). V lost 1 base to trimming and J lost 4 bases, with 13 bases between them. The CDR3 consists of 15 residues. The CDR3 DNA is TGTGCCAGCAGCCAAGTTGGGGCGGGGGCAGAGACCCAGTACTTC. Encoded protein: CASSQVGAGAETQYF.

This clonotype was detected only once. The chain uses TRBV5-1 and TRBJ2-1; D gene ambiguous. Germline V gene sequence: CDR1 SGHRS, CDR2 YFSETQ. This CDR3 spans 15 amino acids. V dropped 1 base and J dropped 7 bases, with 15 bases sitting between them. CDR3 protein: CASSLTQIVGNEQFF. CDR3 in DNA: TGCGCCAGCAGCTTGACCCAAATCGTCGGAAATGAGCAGTTCTTC.

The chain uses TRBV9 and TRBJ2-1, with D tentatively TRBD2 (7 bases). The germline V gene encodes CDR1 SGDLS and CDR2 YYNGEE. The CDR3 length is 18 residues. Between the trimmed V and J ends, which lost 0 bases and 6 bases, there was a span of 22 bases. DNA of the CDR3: TGTGCCAGCAGCGTAGCCGGGGGGCTAGCGAGTTCCGGCAATGAGCAGTTCTTC. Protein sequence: CASSVAGGLASSGNEQFF.

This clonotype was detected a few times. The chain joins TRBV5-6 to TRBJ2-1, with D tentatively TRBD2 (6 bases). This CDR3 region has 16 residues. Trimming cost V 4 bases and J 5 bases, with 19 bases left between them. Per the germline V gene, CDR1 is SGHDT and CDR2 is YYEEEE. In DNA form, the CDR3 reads TGTGCCAGCAGCGGGGAGGTCCTAGCTCAAAACAATGAGCAGTTCTTC. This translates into CASSGEVLAQNNEQFF.

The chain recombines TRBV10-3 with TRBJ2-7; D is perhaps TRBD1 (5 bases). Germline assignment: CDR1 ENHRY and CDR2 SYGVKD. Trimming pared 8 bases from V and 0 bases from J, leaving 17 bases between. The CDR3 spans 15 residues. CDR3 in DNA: TGTGCCATCTCCGGTTGGGGCTCCAGCTCCTACGAGCAGTACTTC. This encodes CAISGWGSSSYEQYF.

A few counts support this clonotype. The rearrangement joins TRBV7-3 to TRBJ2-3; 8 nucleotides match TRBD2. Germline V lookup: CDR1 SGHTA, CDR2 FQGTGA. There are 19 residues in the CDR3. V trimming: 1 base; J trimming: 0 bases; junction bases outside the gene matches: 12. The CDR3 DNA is TGTGCCAGCAGCTTAAAAGGCGGGGGGTCACATACTAGCACAGATACGCAGTATTTT. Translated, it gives CASSLKGGGSHTSTDTQYF.

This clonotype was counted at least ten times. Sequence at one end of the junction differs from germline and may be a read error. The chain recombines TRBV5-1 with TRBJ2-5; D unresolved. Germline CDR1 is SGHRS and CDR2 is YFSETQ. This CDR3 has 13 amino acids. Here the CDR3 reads CASSLRDQETQYF. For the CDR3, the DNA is TGTGCCAGCAGTTTACGAGATCAAGAGACCCAGTACTTC.

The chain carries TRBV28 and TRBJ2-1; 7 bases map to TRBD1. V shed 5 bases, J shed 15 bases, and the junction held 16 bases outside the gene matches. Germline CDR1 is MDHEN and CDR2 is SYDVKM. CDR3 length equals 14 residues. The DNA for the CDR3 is TGTGCCAGCAGTCTCTTACCATTGCAGGGGGAAGGGTTCTTC. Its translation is CASSLLPLQGEGFF.

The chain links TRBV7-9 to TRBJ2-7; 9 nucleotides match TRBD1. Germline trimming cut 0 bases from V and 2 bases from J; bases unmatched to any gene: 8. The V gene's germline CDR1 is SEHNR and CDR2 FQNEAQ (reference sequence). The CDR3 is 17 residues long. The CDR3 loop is CASSLAISRDRAYEQYF. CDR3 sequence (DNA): TGTGCCAGCAGCTTAGCTATTAGTCGGGACAGGGCCTACGAGCAGTACTTC.

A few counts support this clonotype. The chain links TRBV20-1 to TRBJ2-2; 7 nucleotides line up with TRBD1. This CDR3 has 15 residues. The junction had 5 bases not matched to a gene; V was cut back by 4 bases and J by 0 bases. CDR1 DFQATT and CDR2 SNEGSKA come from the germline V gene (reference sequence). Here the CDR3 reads CSAKGQLANTGELFF. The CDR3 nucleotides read TGCAGTGCTAAGGGACAGCTAGCGAACACCGGGGAGCTGTTTTTT.

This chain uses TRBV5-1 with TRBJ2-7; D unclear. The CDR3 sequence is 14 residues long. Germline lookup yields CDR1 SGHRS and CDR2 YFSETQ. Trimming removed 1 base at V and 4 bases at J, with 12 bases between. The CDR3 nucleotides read TGCGCCAGCAGCTTGATGGCAGCAAAATACGAGCAGTACTTC. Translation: CASSLMAAKYEQYF.

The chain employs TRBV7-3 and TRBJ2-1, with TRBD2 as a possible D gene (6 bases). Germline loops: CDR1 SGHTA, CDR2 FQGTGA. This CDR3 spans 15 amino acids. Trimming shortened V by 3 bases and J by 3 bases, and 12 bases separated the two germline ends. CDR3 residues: CASSFGTGLYNEQFF. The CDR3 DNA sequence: TGTGCCAGCAGCTTTGGGACGGGACTCTACAATGAGCAGTTCTTC.

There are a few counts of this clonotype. The DNA for the CDR3 is TGTGCCAGCAGCCTGGGCCTTCTAGCGGGGGGAGGAGATACGCAGTATTTT. Its translation: CASSLGLLAGGGDTQYF. The V gene is TRBV4-2, the J gene TRBJ2-3; TRBD2 matches 11 bases. The CDR3 runs 17 residues. Germline lookup yields CDR1 LGHNA and CDR2 YNFKEQ. The V and J ends lost 4 bases and 5 bases, in that order; junction bases with no gene match: 11.

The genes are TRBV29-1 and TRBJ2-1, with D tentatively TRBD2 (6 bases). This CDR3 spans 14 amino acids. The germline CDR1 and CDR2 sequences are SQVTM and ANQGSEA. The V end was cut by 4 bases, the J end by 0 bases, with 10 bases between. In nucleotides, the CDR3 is TGCAGCGTTGCCCGGGAGAGCTCCTACAATGAGCAGTTCTTC. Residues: CSVARESSYNEQFF.

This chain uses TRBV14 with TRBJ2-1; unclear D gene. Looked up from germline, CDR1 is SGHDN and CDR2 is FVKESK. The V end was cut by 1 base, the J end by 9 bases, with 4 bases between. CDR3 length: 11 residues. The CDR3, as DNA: TGTGCCAGCAGCCAAGTTGCTGAGCAGTTCTTC. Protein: CASSQVAEQFF.

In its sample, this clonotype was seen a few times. This chain's CDR3 is CSVIEGPNEQFF. Here the CDR3 DNA reads TGCAGCGTTATAGAGGGTCCCAATGAGCAGTTCTTC. J is TRBJ2-1 and V is TRBV29-1; D perhaps matches TRBD2 (5 bases). The CDR3 extends over 12 amino acids. Trimming stripped 5 bases from V and 6 bases from J, with 11 bases between. Germline lookup yields CDR1 SQVTM and CDR2 ANQGSEA.

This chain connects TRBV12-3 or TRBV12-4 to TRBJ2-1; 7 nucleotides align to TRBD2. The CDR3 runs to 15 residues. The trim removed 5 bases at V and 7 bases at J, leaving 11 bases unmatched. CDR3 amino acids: CASSTQRGSRNEQFF. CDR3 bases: TGTGCCAGCAGTACACAGCGGGGATCACGGAATGAGCAGTTCTTC.

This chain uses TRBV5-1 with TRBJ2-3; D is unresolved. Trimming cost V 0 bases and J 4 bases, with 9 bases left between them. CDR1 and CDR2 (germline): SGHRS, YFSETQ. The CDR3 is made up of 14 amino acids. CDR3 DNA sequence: TGCGCCAGCAGCTTGGCCAGGTCCCCAGATACGCAGTATTTT. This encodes CASSLARSPDTQYF. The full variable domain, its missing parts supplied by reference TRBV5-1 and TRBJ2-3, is KAGVTQTPRYLIKTRGQQVTLSCSPISGHRSVSWYQQTPGQGLQFLFEYFSETQRNKGNFPGRFSGRQFSNSRSEMNVSTLELGDSALYLCASSLARSPDTQYFGPGTRLTVL.

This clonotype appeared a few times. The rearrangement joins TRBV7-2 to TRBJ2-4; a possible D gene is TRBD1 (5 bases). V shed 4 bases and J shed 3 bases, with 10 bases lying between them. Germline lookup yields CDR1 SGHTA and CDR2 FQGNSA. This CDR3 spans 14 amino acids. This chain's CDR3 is CASSYQGYKNIQYF. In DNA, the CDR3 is TGTGCCAGCAGCTATCAGGGATACAAAAACATTCAGTACTTC.